This T cell receptor (beta chain) was retrieved from a study of early stage breast cancer tumors. Study in general: ER+/PR+/HER2- status applied to about 75% of the 16 invasive breast tumors. Under 10 ER+/PR+/HER2- tumors were invasive ductal; a few were invasive lobular. General study points: Chain pairing and CD4, CD8 or FOXP3 expression were not captured.

As for this clone: Antigen specificity is unknown.

Roughly 17-50 mg of tissue was diced for each tumor. V was clipped by 4 bases and J by 1 base, with 10 bases between them. Germline V gene lookup returns CDR1 SGHNT and CDR2 YENEEA. The CDR3 runs to 14 residues. Clones were sequenced by immunoSEQ multiplex PCR, and TCRdb holds only the in-frame ones, with some missing. The repertoire holds about 9,600 clones, over 60% seen once, with over 6% in the top ten. This clonotype was sampled from a person in their fifties or sixties with breast cancer. Input material: breast tumor tissue. The chain is built from TRBV11-3 and TRBJ1-1; the D gene is possibly TRBD1 (5 bases). This CDR3 reads CASSSQGKNTEAFF. CDR3 nucleotide sequence: TGTGCCAGCAGCTCCCAGGGAAAGAACACTGAAGCTTTCTTT.